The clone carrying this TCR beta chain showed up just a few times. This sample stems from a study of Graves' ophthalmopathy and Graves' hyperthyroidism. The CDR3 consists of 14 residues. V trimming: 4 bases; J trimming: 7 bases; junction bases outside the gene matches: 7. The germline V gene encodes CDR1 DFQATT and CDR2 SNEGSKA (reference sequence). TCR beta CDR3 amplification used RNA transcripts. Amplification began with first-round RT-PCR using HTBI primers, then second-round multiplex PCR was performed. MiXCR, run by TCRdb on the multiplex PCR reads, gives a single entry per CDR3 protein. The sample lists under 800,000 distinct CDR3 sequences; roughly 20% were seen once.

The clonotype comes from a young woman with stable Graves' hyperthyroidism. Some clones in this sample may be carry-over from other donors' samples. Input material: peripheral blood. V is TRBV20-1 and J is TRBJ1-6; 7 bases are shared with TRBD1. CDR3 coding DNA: TGCAGTGCTAATACAGGGGTTAGGAATTCACCCCTCCACTTT. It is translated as CSANTGVRNSPLHF.